Sequencing of this T cell receptor beta chain was carried out in a study of cytomegalovirus exposure and HLA in healthy donors. There were likely unrecorded immune exposures, though donors were nominally healthy when sampled. Remarks on this clone: Its antigen is not known.

CDR1 and CDR2 from the germline V gene are MDHEN and SYDVKM. The CDR3 loop spans 15 amino acids. Trimming cost V 6 bases and J 3 bases, with 12 bases left between them. Use of 60 Vbeta and 13 Jbeta primers characterized the PCR. Measured with immunoSEQ multiplex PCR; TCRdb has only the in-frame clones, and not every one. Recorded here are about 39,000 clones; the top ten clones represent around 3.1%. Points from the study as a whole: According to reports, the classifier identified cytomegalovirus status with high specificity and sensitivity. TCR beta chains numbering some 160 were designated cytomegalovirus-associated.

The chain carries TRBV28 and TRBJ2-6, with D maybe TRBD1 (7 bases). Specimen: PBMCs. This receptor was taken from a woman aged 30 to 39 in good health and CMV-seropositive. As DNA, the CDR3 is TGTGCCAGCAGCCAGGGGGGCTTTGGGGCCAACGTCCTGACTTTC. It is translated as CASSQGGFGANVLTF.